This TCR beta chain stems from a study of CD8 T cell repertoires and HIV-1 epitope variants. On this clone: Its antigen is unknown.

J lost 5 bases, V lost 6 bases, and 7 bases had no gene match. The CDR3 spans 15 residues. Germline V CDR1 and CDR2: MNHEY, SMNVEV (reference sequence). Only in-frame clones appear in the TCRdb table, and some are missing; sequencing was by immunoSEQ multiplex PCR. The table records roughly 4,000 clones, 65% of them present only once. The V and J genes are TRBV27 and TRBJ2-2, with 9 bases identical to TRBD2. The source is a male donor with HIV. Sequences were obtained from cultured CD8+ T cells derived from PBMCs. The CDR3 spells CASSDKAGGTGELFF. The CDR3 DNA is TGTGCCAGCAGCGACAAAGCGGGGGGAACCGGGGAGCTGTTTTTT.